The 17 T cell receptor beta chains given below trace back to one sample, sequenced in a study of shared clonotypes between healthy human individuals. Sequenced by immunoSEQ multiplex PCR; TCRdb stores in-frame clones only, minus some. Of about 1,500,000 clones detected, approximately 96% appear once; the ten largest clones hold 0.95% to 1.5%. The specimen was naive CD4+ T cells sorted from blood. The subset here: CD45RA+ positively selected. These receptors were collected from a man younger than 40 in good health.

V gene TRBV7-6 combines with J gene TRBJ2-3, with D perhaps being TRBD1 or TRBD2 (5 bases each). V was shortened by 5 bases and J by 2 bases, with 17 bases between the two germline ends. Germline V gene data show CDR1 as SGHVS and CDR2 as FNYEAQ. This CDR3 has 16 amino acids. Here the CDR3 DNA reads TGTGCCAGCAGCCGTCTACTAGGGGACCACACAGATACGCAGTATTTT. Translated, it gives CASSRLLGDHTDTQYF. The full variable domain, with the rest looked up from reference TRBV7-6 and TRBJ2-3, is GAGVSQSPRYKVTKRGQDVALRCDPISGHVSLYWYRQALGQGPEFLTYFNYEAQQDKSGLPNDRFSAERPEGSISTLTIQRTEQRDSAMYRCASSRLLGDHTDTQYFGPGTRLTVL.

V and J are TRBV9 and TRBJ2-7; 9 nucleotides align to TRBD2. The CDR3 runs 15 residues. Trimming removed 3 bases from V and 5 bases from J; junction bases left unmatched: 9. Germline V gene sequence: CDR1 SGDLS, CDR2 YYNGEE. The CDR3 DNA reads TGTGCCAGCAGCGAAACCGGGACTAGCATCCACGAGCAGTACTTC. This sequence encodes CASSETGTSIHEQYF.

This chain links TRBV5-8 with TRBJ2-3; no clear D gene. Trimming left V 6 bases short and J 5 bases short, with 16 bases between. The CDR3 has 14 amino acids. The germline V gene has CDR1 SGHTS and CDR2 YDEGEE. CDR3 amino acids: CASTPEIAVDTQYF. The CDR3 DNA reads TGTGCCAGCACCCCAGAGATCGCAGTAGATACGCAGTATTTT.

This chain uses TRBV10-2 with TRBJ1-5; no clear D gene. This CDR3 spans 15 amino acids. CDR1 WSHSY and CDR2 SAAADI come from the germline V gene. Trimming took off 10 bases at V and 2 bases at J, with 18 bases between the two ends. CDR3 DNA sequence: TGCGCCACCCGCCCCCAGGAGTTTCGCAATCAGCCCCAGCATTTT. This sequence encodes CATRPQEFRNQPQHF.

With respect to this clone: Other nucleotide sequences from this sample produce the same CDR3. The chain links TRBV6-5 to TRBJ2-3; D remains unclear. The CDR3 consists of 14 residues. V shed 0 bases and J shed 0 bases, with 4 bases lying between them. Germline V lookup: CDR1 MNHEY, CDR2 SVGAGI. CDR3 region: CASSYSTSTDTQYF. The CDR3 nucleotides read TGTGCCAGCAGTTACTCAACAAGCACAGATACGCAGTATTTT.

This chain links TRBV5-5 with TRBJ2-7; D may be TRBD1 or TRBD2 (5 bases each). Trimming left V 3 bases short and J 0 bases short, with 10 bases between. This CDR3 spans 14 amino acids. The germline V gene encodes CDR1 SGHKS and CDR2 YYEKEE (reference sequence). The CDR3 protein is CASSYGALSYEQYF. The DNA of the CDR3 is TGTGCCAGCAGCTACGGGGCACTCTCCTACGAGCAGTACTTC.

The genes are TRBV19 and TRBJ1-5, with D possibly matching TRBD1 (6 bases). This CDR3 comprises 16 residues. Germline V lookup: CDR1 LNHDA, CDR2 SQIVND (reference sequence). Trimming left V 5 bases short and J 2 bases short, with 16 bases between. DNA for the CDR3: TGTGCCAGTAGTCCCATTATGGCAGGGGGCAATCAGCCCCAGCATTTT. This translates into CASSPIMAGGNQPQHF.

This chain joins TRBV7-3 and TRBJ1-1; no reliable D call. V lost 5 bases and J lost 5, with 12 bases in between. The germline gives CDR1 SGHTA, CDR2 FQGTGA. This CDR3 contains 13 residues. The CDR3 loop reads CASSPWGFTEAFF. CDR3 bases: TGTGCCAGCAGCCCATGGGGTTTTACTGAAGCTTTCTTT.

The chain has TRBV20-1 and TRBJ2-7; D is unresolved. The V end was cut by 6 bases, the J end by 3 bases, with 9 bases between. Per the germline V gene, CDR1 is DFQATT and CDR2 is SNEGSKA (reference sequence). This CDR3 has 11 amino acids. The CDR3 bases are TGCAGTGCCCCTTGGAACTACGAGCAGTACTTC. It yields the protein CSAPWNYEQYF.

This clone was seen a single time. V usage is TRBV6-5 and J usage is TRBJ1-1; perhaps TRBD1 as D (5 bases). Germline V gene data show CDR1 as MNHEY and CDR2 as SVGAGI. The CDR3 runs to 11 residues. Trimming removed 4 bases at V and 12 bases at J, with 12 bases between. The CDR3 region has the DNA TGTGCCAGCAGTTCCGTAGGGGCATCTTTCTTT. This codes for CASSSVGASFF.

This clone was seen once. The CDR3 reads CASSPRPAGGTNEQYF. The CDR3 region has the DNA TGTGCCAGCAGTCCCCGCCCAGCGGGAGGCACTAACGAGCAGTACTTC. The J gene is TRBJ2-7, the V gene TRBV27; 9 bases match TRBD2. In germline, CDR1 is MNHEY, CDR2 SMNVEV (reference sequence). This CDR3 spans 16 amino acids. The J segment lost 5 bases and the V segment lost 5 bases, leaving 13 bases of the junction unmatched.

J is TRBJ2-2 and V is TRBV5-6; 8 bases line up with TRBD2. The ends lost 1 base at V and 2 bases at J; junction bases unmatched: 7. In germline, CDR1 is SGHDT, CDR2 YYEEEE. The CDR3 extends over 17 amino acids. DNA of the CDR3: TGTGCCAGCAGCTTGACCGGGAGGGCCCCCAACACCGGGGAGCTGTTTTTT. Amino acid sequence: CASSLTGRAPNTGELFF.

The chain uses TRBV6-4 and TRBJ2-1, with 10 bases that match TRBD2. CDR3 length equals 17 residues. Germline V CDR1 and CDR2: MRHNA, SNTAGT. V was pared by 6 bases and J by 7 bases, with 15 bases of the junction left unmatched. Here the CDR3 DNA reads TGTGCCAGCAGCCGTCAAGCGGGAGGGCCGTCGGGTAATGAGCAGTTCTTC. Protein sequence: CASSRQAGGPSGNEQFF.

The J gene is TRBJ2-5, the V gene TRBV4-2; 7 bases fit TRBD1. The CDR3 spans 17 residues. The germline gives CDR1 LGHNA, CDR2 YNFKEQ. Trimming cost V 0 bases and J 1 base; bases outside gene matches: 8. The CDR3 spells CASSQEGPGTAQETQYF. In DNA form, the CDR3 reads TGTGCCAGCAGCCAAGAAGGGCCCGGGACAGCCCAAGAGACCCAGTACTTC.

This sequence joins TRBV18 and TRBJ2-1; 11 bases match TRBD2. The length of the CDR3 is 16 residues. V shed 6 bases and J 6 bases; nucleotides not matched to a gene: 10. Per the germline V gene, CDR1 is KGHSH and CDR2 is LQKENI. Here the CDR3 DNA reads TGTGCCAGCTCCCCTGTAGGGCTAGCGGGAGGCAATGAGCAGTTCTTC. This sequence encodes CASSPVGLAGGNEQFF.

The CDR3 coding sequence is TGCGCCAGCAGACCTGCGGGAGGCCCCCCCCACGAGCAGTACTTC. Its translation: CASRPAGGPPHEQYF. The chain combines TRBV10-2 with TRBJ2-7; 8 bases are shared with TRBD2. This CDR3 comprises 15 residues. Germline CDR1 is WSHSY and CDR2 is SAAADI. V dropped 6 bases and J dropped 5; count of bases not matched to a gene: 12.

The J gene is TRBJ2-7, the V gene TRBV7-6, with a weak D call TRBD1 (5 bases). Germline assignment: CDR1 SGHVS and CDR2 FNYEAQ. The CDR3 consists of 14 residues. V lost 1 base and J 0 bases, leaving 7 bases between the germline ends. The CDR3 region has the DNA TGTGCCAGCAGCTTAGTGGGGCCCTCCTACGAGCAGTACTTC. This translates into CASSLVGPSYEQYF. Filled out from reference TRBV7-6 and TRBJ2-7, the complete variable domain reads GAGVSQSPRYKVTKRGQDVALRCDPISGHVSLYWYRQALGQGPEFLTYFNYEAQQDKSGLPNDRFSAERPEGSISTLTIQRTEQRDSAMYRCASSLVGPSYEQYFGPGTRLTVT.